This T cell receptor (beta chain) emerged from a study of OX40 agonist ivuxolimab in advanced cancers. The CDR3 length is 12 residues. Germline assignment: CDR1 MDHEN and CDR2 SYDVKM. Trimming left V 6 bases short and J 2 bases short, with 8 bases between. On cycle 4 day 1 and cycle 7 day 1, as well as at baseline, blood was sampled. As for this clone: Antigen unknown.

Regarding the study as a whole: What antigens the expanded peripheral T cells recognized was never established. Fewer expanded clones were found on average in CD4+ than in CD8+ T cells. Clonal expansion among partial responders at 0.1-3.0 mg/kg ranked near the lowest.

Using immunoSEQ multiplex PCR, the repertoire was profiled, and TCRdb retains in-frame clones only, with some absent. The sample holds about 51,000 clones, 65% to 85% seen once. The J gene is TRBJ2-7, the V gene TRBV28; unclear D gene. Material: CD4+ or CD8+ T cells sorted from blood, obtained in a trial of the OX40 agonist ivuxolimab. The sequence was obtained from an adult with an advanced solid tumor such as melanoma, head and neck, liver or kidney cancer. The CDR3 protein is CASRAHPYEQYF. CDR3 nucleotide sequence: TGTGCCAGCAGGGCCCACCCCTACGAGCAGTACTTC.